The 3 T cell receptor beta chains given below trace back to one sample, sequenced in a study of blood T cells in healthy people across ages. Then a second PCR, running roughly 7 to 11 cycles, was carried out with a sample-barcoded 5' primer and a J-beta primer mix. One entry per CDR3 protein, called by TCRdb with MiXCR from the 5' RACE reads. The table shows more than 1,400,000 distinct CDR3 sequences, with 42% occurring only once. Sample: blood. These TCRs come from a woman younger than 35 in good health.

V is TRBV7-9 and J is TRBJ1-5; D gene ambiguous. The ends were cut back, 2 bases at V and 10 bases at J, with 9 bases in the middle. The CDR3 consists of 12 residues. CDR1 is SEHNR, CDR2 FQNEAQ, per germline (reference sequence). The CDR3 DNA sequence: TGTGCCAGCAGCTTATTGACTAGTCCCCAGCATTTT. Protein product: CASSLLTSPQHF.

The chain joins TRBV7-6 to TRBJ2-3; D gene unclear. The better agreement between TRBJ1-5 and the DNA end casts doubt on the J call. The CDR3 consists of 14 residues. Germline-derived CDR1 and CDR2 are SGHVS and FNYEAQ. CDR3 in amino acids: CASSLLPPPDTQHF. CDR3 DNA: TGTGCCAGCAGCTTACTCCCACCCCCAGATACGCAGCATTTT.

V gene TRBV11-3 combines with J gene TRBJ2-1, with 7 bases aligning to TRBD2. This CDR3 is built from 19 residues. J gave up 7 bases and V 4 bases, and 22 bases lay outside the gene matches. Germline V gene lookup returns CDR1 SGHNT and CDR2 YENEEA. The CDR3 DNA reads TGTGCCAGCAGCTCCCAAAGTGCGGGGAGGGCATTAGGAGGGAATGAGCAGTTCTTC. Residues: CASSSQSAGRALGGNEQFF.